This entry lists 16 T cell receptor beta chains sequenced from one sample in a study of blood T cell repertoires in COVID-19. The repertoire was sequenced with immunoSEQ multiplex PCR; TCRdb's copy has only in-frame clones and lacks some. The sample includes some 130,000 clones, around four fifths of them seen just once. The sample was peripheral blood. All receptors derive from a man in his forties with active or convalescent COVID-19.

This sequence joins TRBV6-5 and TRBJ1-1; D gene unclear. Trimming removed 4 bases at V and 1 base at J, with 10 bases between. The CDR3 is 14 amino acids. Per the germline V gene, CDR1 is MNHEY and CDR2 is SVGAGI. The CDR3 nucleotides read TGTGCCAGCAGTTCCGCAACGGGGAACACTGAAGCTTTCTTT. It specifies CASSSATGNTEAFF.

The J gene is TRBJ2-2, the V gene TRBV11-2; 10 bases align to TRBD2. Looked up from germline, CDR1 is SGHAT and CDR2 is FQNNGV. The junction had 7 bases not matched to a gene; V was cut back by 1 base and J by 5 bases. This CDR3 comprises 17 residues. The CDR3 nucleotides are TGTGCCAGCAGCTTAGTGGTGACTAGCGGGTATACCGGGGAGCTGTTTTTT. Protein sequence: CASSLVVTSGYTGELFF.

This rearrangement joins TRBV5-5 to TRBJ1-2; 9 nucleotides match TRBD1. The CDR3 sequence is 15 residues long. The germline gives CDR1 SGHKS, CDR2 YYEKEE (reference sequence). V trimming: 4 bases; J trimming: 2 bases; junction bases outside the gene matches: 6. The CDR3 DNA reads TGTGCCAGCAGCCCCGGGACAGGGACCAACTATGGCTACACCTTC. Translation gives CASSPGTGTNYGYTF. Together with reference TRBV5-5 and TRBJ1-2, the CDR3 gives the full variable domain: DAGVTQSPTHLIKTRGQQVTLRCSPISGHKSVSWYQQVLGQGPQFIFQYYEKEERGRGNFPDRFSARQFPNYSSELNVNALLLGDSALYLCASSPGTGTNYGYTFGSGTRLTVV.

This clone showed up just once. J is TRBJ2-2 and V is TRBV7-2, with D possibly being TRBD2 (6 bases). There are 15 residues in the CDR3. CDR1 is SGHTA, CDR2 FQGNSA, per germline. The germline V and J ends were trimmed by 6 bases and 9 bases, with 20 bases remaining between them. The CDR3, as DNA: TGTGCCAGCAGTTTGGGACTCCTACCTGGGTGGGAGCTGTTTTTT. Its protein is CASSLGLLPGWELFF.

The chain is built from TRBV5-1 and TRBJ1-2; D gene ambiguous. The V gene lost 4 bases and the J gene lost 2 bases, with 15 bases spanning the gap. From germline, CDR1 is SGHRS and CDR2 YFSETQ. The CDR3 extends over 15 amino acids. DNA of the CDR3: TGCGCCAGCAGCCCCCCCGAAAAAGCAAACTATGGCTACACCTTC. Translated: CASSPPEKANYGYTF.

This chain joins TRBV6-5 and TRBJ1-6; 7 bases line up with TRBD1. V lost 8 bases and J lost 7; bases outside the gene matches: 8. This CDR3 contains 14 residues. Germline V gene sequence: CDR1 MNHEY, CDR2 SVGAGI. The CDR3 DNA follows: TGTGCCAGCCAACTCGACAGGGACAATTCACCCCTCCACTTT. Amino acid sequence: CASQLDRDNSPLHF.

The genes are TRBV19 and TRBJ1-2; D possibly corresponds to TRBD1 (5 bases). CDR1 LNHDA and CDR2 SQIVND come from the germline V gene (reference sequence). The V and J ends lost 2 bases and 4 bases respectively, with 11 bases between them. The CDR3 totals 14 residues. The CDR3 nucleotides read TGTGCCAGTAGTATAACTCAGGGAGGCTATGGCTACACCTTC. This sequence encodes CASSITQGGYGYTF.

This rearrangement joins TRBV18 to TRBJ2-1, with a possible D match to TRBD1 (6 bases). Germline-derived CDR1 and CDR2 are KGHSH and LQKENI. The CDR3 is 15 residues long. Trimming took off 2 bases at V and 2 bases at J, with 10 bases between the two ends. In nucleotides, the CDR3 is TGTGCCAGCTCACCAGGCAGGGGCCCCTACAATGAGCAGTTCTTC. Its protein is CASSPGRGPYNEQFF.

The chain is built from TRBV6-6 and TRBJ2-3; D is possibly TRBD2 (5 bases). This CDR3 has 16 residues. V shed 4 bases and J shed 3 bases, with 17 bases lying between them. Per germline, CDR1 MNHNY and CDR2 SVGAGI (reference sequence). This CDR3 reads CASSSSSAFRTDTQYF. For the CDR3, the DNA is TGTGCCAGCAGTTCAAGTAGCGCGTTTCGAACAGATACGCAGTATTTT.

The J gene is TRBJ1-5, the V gene TRBV7-2, with 8 bases aligning to TRBD1. The germline gives CDR1 SGHTA, CDR2 FQGNSA. The CDR3 loop spans 14 amino acids. The J segment lost 4 bases and the V segment lost 4 bases, leaving 3 bases of the junction unmatched. The DNA of the CDR3 is TGTGCCAGCAGCTCACAGGGGGTAAATCAGCCCCAGCATTTT. Protein product: CASSSQGVNQPQHF.

This clone has just one count. The gene calls are TRBV5-6 and TRBJ2-2; D gene unclear. This CDR3 has 15 residues. The V gene's germline CDR1 is SGHDT and CDR2 YYEEEE. Trimming pared 0 bases from V and 1 base from J, leaving 7 bases between. This chain's CDR3 is CASSLALVNTGELFF. The CDR3 coding sequence is TGTGCCAGCAGCTTGGCTCTAGTGAACACCGGGGAGCTGTTTTTT.

V and J are TRBV7-9 and TRBJ1-3, with 8 bases lining up with TRBD1. The germline CDR1 and CDR2 sequences are SEHNR and FQNEAQ (reference sequence). CDR3 length: 13 amino acids. J gave up 8 bases and V 5 bases, and 5 bases lay outside the gene matches. Here the CDR3 reads CASSGQGGDTIYF. As DNA, the CDR3 is TGTGCCAGCAGCGGACAGGGCGGGGACACCATATATTTT.

This clone was observed a single time. This rearrangement joins TRBV11-2 to TRBJ2-1; 8 positions match TRBD2. Germline V CDR1 and CDR2: SGHAT, FQNNGV. The CDR3 totals 15 residues. Trimming took 5 bases from V and 7 from J; bases not matched to a gene: 10. The CDR3 region is CASSAALAGRNEQFF. CDR3 coding DNA: TGTGCCAGCAGCGCCGCGCTAGCGGGTCGGAATGAGCAGTTCTTC.

This clone was counted only a few times. The chain employs TRBV2 and TRBJ2-7; maybe TRBD2 (6 bases). The germline V gene encodes CDR1 SNHLY and CDR2 FYNNEI. Trimming stripped 4 bases from V and 6 bases from J, with 13 bases between. This CDR3 region has 13 residues. The CDR3 region is CASSVGLASEQYF. DNA for the CDR3: TGTGCCAGCAGTGTAGGGCTAGCGAGCGAGCAGTACTTC.

This clone was seen more than once but under ten times. The chain employs TRBV7-2 and TRBJ2-2; D is possibly TRBD2 (5 bases). The CDR3 covers 13 residues. Trimming took 3 bases from V and 5 from J, leaving 7 bases between them. Germline-derived CDR1 and CDR2 are SGHTA and FQGNSA. Written as DNA, the CDR3 is TGTGCCAGCAGCTTGGGGAGAACCGGGGAGCTGTTTTTT. Translation gives CASSLGRTGELFF.

The chain is built from TRBV27 and TRBJ1-5; no definite D call. With 4 bases removed from V and 2 bases from J, the gap between germline ends came to 12 bases. The germline V gene encodes CDR1 MNHEY and CDR2 SMNVEV (reference sequence). This CDR3 has 15 amino acids. CDR3 protein: CASSSGIRRNQPQHF. DNA for the CDR3: TGTGCCAGCAGTTCCGGGATAAGGCGCAATCAGCCCCAGCATTTT.